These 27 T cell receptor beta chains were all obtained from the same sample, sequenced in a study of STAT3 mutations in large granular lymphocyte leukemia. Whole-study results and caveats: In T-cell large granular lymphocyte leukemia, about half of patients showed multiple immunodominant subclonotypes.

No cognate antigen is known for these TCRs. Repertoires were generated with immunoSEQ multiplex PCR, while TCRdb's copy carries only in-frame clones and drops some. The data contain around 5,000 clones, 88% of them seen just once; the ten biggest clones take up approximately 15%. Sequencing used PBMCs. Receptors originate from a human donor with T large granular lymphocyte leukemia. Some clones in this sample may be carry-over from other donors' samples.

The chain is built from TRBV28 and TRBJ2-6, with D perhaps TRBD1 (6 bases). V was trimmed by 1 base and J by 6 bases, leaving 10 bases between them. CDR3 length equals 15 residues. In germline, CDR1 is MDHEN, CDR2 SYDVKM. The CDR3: CASSLFRGEANVLTF. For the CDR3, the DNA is TGTGCCAGCAGTTTATTCAGGGGTGAGGCCAACGTCCTGACTTTC.

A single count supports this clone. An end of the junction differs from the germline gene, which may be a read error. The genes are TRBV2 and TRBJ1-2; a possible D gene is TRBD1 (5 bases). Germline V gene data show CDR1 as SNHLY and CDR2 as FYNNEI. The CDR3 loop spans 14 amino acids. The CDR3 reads CASSGGGTDYDYTF. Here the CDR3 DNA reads TGTGCCAGCAGTGGGGGGGGGACGGATTATGACTACACCTTC.

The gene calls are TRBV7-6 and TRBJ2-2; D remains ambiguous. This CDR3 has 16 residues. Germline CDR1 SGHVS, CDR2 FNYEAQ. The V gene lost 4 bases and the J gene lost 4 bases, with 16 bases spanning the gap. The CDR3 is CASSSLPPAATGELFF. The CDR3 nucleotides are TGTGCCAGCAGCTCGCTCCCCCCGGCGGCCACCGGGGAGCTGTTTTTT.

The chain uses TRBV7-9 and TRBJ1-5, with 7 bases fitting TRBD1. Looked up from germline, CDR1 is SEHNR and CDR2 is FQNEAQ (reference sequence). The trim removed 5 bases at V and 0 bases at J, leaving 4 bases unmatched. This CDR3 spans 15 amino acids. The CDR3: CASSQGGNSNQPQHF. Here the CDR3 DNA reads TGTGCCAGCAGCCAGGGGGGGAATAGCAATCAGCCCCAGCATTTT.

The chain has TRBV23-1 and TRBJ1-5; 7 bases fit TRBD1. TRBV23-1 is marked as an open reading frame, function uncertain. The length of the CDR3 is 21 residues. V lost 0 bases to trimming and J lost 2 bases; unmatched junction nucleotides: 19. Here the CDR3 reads CASSQSRTGVDYIVGNQPQHF. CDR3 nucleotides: TGCGCCAGCAGTCAATCGCGAACAGGGGTAGATTATATCGTAGGCAATCAGCCCCAGCATTTT.

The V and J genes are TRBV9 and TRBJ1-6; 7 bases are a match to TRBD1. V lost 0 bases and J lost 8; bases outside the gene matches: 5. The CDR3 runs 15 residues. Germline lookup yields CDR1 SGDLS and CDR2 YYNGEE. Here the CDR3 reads CASSVAHRGDSPLHF. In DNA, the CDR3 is TGTGCCAGCAGCGTAGCGCACAGGGGAGATTCACCCCTCCACTTT.

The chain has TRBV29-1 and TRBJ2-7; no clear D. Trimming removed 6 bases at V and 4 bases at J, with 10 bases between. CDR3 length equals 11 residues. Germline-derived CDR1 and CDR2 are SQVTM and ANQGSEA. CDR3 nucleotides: TGCAGCGTACAGAGAAGGTACGAGCAGTACGTC. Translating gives CSVQRRYEQYV.

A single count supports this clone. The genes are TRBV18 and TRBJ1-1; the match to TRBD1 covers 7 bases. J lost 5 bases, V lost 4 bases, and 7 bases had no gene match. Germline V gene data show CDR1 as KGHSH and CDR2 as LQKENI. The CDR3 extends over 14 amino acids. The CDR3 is CASSRDSGYTEAFF. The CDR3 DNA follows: TGTGCCAGCTCACGGGACAGTGGGTATACTGAAGCTTTCTTT.

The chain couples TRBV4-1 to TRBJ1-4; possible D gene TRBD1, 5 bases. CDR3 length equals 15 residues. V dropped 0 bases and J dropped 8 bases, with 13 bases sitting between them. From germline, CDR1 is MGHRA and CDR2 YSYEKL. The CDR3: CASSQDLGGREKLFF. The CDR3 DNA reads TGCGCCAGCAGCCAAGACCTGGGGGGGAGAGAAAAACTGTTTTTT.

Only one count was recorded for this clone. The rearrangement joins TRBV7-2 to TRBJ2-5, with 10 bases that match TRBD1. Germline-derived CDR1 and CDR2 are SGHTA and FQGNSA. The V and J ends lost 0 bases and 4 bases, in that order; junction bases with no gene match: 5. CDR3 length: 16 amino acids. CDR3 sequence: CASSLARTGGGETQYF. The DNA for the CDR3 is TGTGCCAGCAGCTTAGCGAGGACAGGGGGTGGAGAGACCCAGTACTTC.

CDR3 DNA sequence: TGTGCCAGCAGTTACTCGAGCGCTGGGGCCTTGGACGAGCAGTACGTC. Amino acids: CASSYSSAGALDEQYV. This chain uses TRBV6-6 with TRBJ2-7, with D perhaps TRBD1 (5 bases). Germline V gives CDR1 MNHNY, CDR2 SVGAGI (reference sequence). Deletions cut 0 bases from V and 5 bases from J, with 17 bases between. The CDR3 sequence is 16 residues long.

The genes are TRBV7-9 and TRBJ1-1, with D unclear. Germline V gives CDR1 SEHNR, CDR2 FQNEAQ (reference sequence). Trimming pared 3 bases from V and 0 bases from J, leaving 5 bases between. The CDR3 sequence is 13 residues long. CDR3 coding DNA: TGTGCCAGCAGCTTGATATTGAACACTGAAGCTTTCTTT. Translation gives CASSLILNTEAFF. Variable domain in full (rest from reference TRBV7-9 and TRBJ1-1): DTGVSQNPRHKITKRGQNVTFRCDPISEHNRLYWYRQTLGQGPEFLTYFQNEAQLEKSRLLSDRFSAERPKGSFSTLEIQRTEQGDSAMYLCASSLILNTEAFFGQGTRLTVV.

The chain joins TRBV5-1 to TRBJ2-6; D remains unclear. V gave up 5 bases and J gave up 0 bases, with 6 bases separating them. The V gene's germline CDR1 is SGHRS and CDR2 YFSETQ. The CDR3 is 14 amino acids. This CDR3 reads CASRWLSGANVLTF. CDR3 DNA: TGCGCCAGCAGGTGGCTCTCTGGGGCCAACGTCCTGACTTTC. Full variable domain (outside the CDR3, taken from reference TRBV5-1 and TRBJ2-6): KAGVTQTPRYLIKTRGQQVTLSCSPISGHRSVSWYQQTPGQGLQFLFEYFSETQRNKGNFPGRFSGRQFSNSRSEMNVSTLELGDSALYLCASRWLSGANVLTFGAGSRLTVL.

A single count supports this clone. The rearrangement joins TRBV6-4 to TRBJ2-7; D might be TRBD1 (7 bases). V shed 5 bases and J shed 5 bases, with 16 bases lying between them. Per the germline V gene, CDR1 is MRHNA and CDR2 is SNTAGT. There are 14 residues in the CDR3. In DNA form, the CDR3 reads TGTGCCAGCAGTTCCAGGGGGGACGGGGACGAGCAGTACGTC. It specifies CASSSRGDGDEQYV.

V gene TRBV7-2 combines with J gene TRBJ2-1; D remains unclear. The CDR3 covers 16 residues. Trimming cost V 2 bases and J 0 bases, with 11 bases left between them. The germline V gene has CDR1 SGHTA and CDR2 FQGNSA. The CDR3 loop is CASSLIPSASYNEQFF. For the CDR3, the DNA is TGTGCCAGCAGCTTAATCCCGAGCGCCTCCTACAATGAGCAGTTCTTC.

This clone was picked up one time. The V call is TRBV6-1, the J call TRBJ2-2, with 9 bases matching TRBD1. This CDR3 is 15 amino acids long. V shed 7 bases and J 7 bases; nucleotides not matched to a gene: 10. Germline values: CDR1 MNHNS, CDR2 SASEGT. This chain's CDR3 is CASKKDRGFSGELFF. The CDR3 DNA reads TGTGCCAGCAAAAAGGACAGGGGATTCAGCGGGGAGCTGTTTTTT.

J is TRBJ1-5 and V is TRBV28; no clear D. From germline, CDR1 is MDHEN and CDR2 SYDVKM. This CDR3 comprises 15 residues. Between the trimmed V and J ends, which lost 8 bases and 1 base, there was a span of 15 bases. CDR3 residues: CASRYDFLSNQPQHF. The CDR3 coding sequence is TGTGCCAGCCGATATGACTTCTTGAGCAATCAGCCCCAGCATTTT. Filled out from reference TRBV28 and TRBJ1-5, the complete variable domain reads DVKVTQSSRYLVKRTGEKVFLECVQDMDHENMFWYRQDPGLGLRLIYFSYDVKMKEKGDIPEGYSVSREKKERFSLILESASTNQTSMYLCASRYDFLSNQPQHFGDGTRLSIL.

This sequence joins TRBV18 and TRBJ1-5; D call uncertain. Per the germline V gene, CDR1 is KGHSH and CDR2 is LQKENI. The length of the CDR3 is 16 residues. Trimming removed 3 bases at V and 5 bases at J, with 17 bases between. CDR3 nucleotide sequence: TGTGCCAGCTCACCCTCAATCGGAGGGTTTGATCAGCCCCAGCATTTT. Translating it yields CASSPSIGGFDQPQHF.

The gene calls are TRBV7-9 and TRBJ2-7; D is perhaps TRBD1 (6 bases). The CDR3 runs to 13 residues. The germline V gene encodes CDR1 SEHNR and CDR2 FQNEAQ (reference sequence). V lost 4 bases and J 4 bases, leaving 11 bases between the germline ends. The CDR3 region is CASSSGVSYEQYF. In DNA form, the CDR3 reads TGTGCCAGCAGCTCAGGGGTTTCGTACGAGCAGTACTTC.

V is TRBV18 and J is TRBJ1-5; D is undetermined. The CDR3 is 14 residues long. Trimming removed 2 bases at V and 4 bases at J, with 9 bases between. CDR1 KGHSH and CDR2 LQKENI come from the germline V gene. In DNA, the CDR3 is TGTGCCAGCTCACCAGAGGCGGGGAATCAGCCCCAGCATTTT. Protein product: CASSPEAGNQPQHF.

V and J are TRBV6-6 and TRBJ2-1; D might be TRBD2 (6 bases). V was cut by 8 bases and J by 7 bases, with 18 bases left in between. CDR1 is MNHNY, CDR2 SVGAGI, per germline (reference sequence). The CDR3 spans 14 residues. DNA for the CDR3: TGTGCCAGCTATCCTTCGGGAGCTCATAATGAGCAGTTCTTC. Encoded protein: CASYPSGAHNEQFF.

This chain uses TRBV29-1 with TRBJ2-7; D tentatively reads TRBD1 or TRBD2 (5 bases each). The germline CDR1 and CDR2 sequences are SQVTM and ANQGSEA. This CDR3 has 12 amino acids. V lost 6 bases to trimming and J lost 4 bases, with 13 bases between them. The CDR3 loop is CSVGASLYEQYF. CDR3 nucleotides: TGCAGCGTCGGGGCCAGCTTATACGAGCAGTACTTC.

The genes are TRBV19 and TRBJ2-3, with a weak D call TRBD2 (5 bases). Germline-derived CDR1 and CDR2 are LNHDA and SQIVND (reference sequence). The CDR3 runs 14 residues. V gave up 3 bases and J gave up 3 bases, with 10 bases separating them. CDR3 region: CASSIGMGTDTQYF. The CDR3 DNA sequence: TGTGCCAGTAGTATCGGGATGGGTACAGATACGCAGTATTTT.

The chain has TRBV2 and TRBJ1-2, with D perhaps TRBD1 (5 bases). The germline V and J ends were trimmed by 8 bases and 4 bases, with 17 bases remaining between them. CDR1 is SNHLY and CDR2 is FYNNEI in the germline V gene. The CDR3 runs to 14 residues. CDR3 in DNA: TGTGCCAGCGCCCGTGTGACAGCTTTCTATGGCTACACCTTC. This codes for CASARVTAFYGYTF. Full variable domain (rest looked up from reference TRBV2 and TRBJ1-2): EPEVTQTPSHQVTQMGQEVILRCVPISNHLYFYWYRQILGQKVEFLVSFYNNEISEKSEIFDDQFSVERPDGSNFTLKIRSTKLEDSAMYFCASARVTAFYGYTFGSGTRLTVV.

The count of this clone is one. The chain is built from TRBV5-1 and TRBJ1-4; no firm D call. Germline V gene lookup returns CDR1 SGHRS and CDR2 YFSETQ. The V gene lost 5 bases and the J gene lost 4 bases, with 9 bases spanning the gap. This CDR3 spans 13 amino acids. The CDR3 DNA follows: TGCGCCAGCAGATGGACGGTTAATGAAAAACTGTTTTTT. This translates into CASRWTVNEKLFF.

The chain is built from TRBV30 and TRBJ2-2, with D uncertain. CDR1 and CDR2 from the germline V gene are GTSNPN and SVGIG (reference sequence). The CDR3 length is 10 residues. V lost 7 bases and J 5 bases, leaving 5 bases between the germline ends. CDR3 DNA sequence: TGTGCCTATTCGACCGGGGAGCTGTTTTTT. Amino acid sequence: CAYSTGELFF.

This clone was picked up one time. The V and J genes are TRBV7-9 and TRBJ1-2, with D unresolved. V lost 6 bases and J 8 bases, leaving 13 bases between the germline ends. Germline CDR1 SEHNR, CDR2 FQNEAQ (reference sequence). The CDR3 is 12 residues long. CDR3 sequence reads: CASSPGQIGYTF. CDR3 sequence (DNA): TGTGCCAGCAGTCCCGGGCAAATAGGCTACACCTTC. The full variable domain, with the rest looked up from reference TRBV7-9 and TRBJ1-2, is DTGVSQNPRHKITKRGQNVTFRCDPISEHNRLYWYRQTLGQGPEFLTYFQNEAQLEKSRLLSDRFSAERPKGSFSTLEIQRTEQGDSAMYLCASSPGQIGYTFGSGTRLTVV.